This TCR beta chain was observed in a study of patients and donors after allogeneic stem cell transplantation. MiXCR, run by TCRdb on the RT-PCR reads, gives a single entry per CDR3 protein. In the table there are about 410,000 distinct CDR3 sequences, roughly 16% of which are singletons. V was trimmed by 0 bases and J by 6 bases, leaving 7 bases between them. Germline V lookup: CDR1 SGDLS, CDR2 YYNGEE. The CDR3 extends over 13 amino acids. What was sequenced was blood, either unsorted or a sorted T cell fraction (not recorded which). This sequence was found in a human donor who was either an allogeneic HSCT recipient or a stem cell or donor lymphocyte infusion donor (not recorded which). It is not recorded whose cells these are; they may come from a transplant donor. V and J are TRBV9 and TRBJ2-1; D possibly matches TRBD1 or TRBD2 (5 bases each). In DNA form, the CDR3 reads TGTGCCAGCAGCGTAGATGGGGGCAATGAGCAGTTCTTC. As protein: CASSVDGGNEQFF.